The 14 T cell receptor beta chains in this list originate from one sample, sequenced in a study of blood T cell repertoires in COVID-19. Sequencing was performed with immunoSEQ multiplex PCR; in TCRdb, only in-frame clones are kept and a portion is missing. The profile shows around 120,000 clones, about 90% of them singletons. Sequencing was carried out using peripheral blood. The receptors here all came from a woman aged 70 to 79 with acute or convalescent COVID-19.

V gene TRBV30 combines with J gene TRBJ1-3; TRBD1 is a possible D gene (6 bases). Trimming shortened V by 2 bases and J by 3 bases, and 23 bases separated the two germline ends. The V gene's germline CDR1 is GTSNPN and CDR2 SVGIG (reference sequence). This CDR3 is built from 18 residues. CDR3 amino acids: CAWSPWDILPEGGNTIYF. The DNA for the CDR3 is TGTGCCTGGAGTCCCTGGGACATCCTACCCGAGGGTGGAAACACCATATATTTT.

J is TRBJ2-7 and V is TRBV3-1 (or the pseudogene TRBV3-2), with 8 bases identical to TRBD2. The CDR3 is 14 amino acids. Losses at the gene ends were 6 bases for V and 0 bases for J; bases not matched to a gene: 4. Germline assignment: CDR1 LGHDT and CDR2 YNNKEL (reference sequence). This chain's CDR3 is CASRTSASSYEQYF. The CDR3 DNA reads TGTGCCAGCAGGACTAGCGCGAGCTCCTACGAGCAGTACTTC.

This clone was recorded once. The chain has TRBV5-4 and TRBJ2-2; D is unclear. V was clipped by 4 bases and J by 0 bases, with 16 bases between them. The germline CDR1 and CDR2 sequences are SGHNT and YYREEE (reference sequence). The CDR3 totals 17 residues. The DNA of the CDR3 is TGTGCCAGCAGCCAACCTCCGGGTACACCGAACACCGGGGAGCTGTTTTTT. It translates to CASSQPPGTPNTGELFF. The complete variable domain, with remaining parts taken from reference TRBV5-4 and TRBJ2-2, reads ETGVTQSPTHLIKTRGQQVTLRCSSQSGHNTVSWYQQALGQGPQFIFQYYREEENGRGNFPPRFSGLQFPNYSSELNVNALELDDSALYLCASSQPPGTPNTGELFFGEGSRLTVL.

The chain couples TRBV2 to TRBJ2-3, with a tentative D call TRBD2 (6 bases). Germline loops: CDR1 SNHLY, CDR2 FYNNEI. V was cut by 1 base and J by 2 bases, with 7 bases left in between. The CDR3 totals 14 residues. The CDR3 DNA reads TGTGCCAGCAGTGAAGGGCGGGACACAGATACGCAGTATTTT. This codes for CASSEGRDTDTQYF.

This clone is a singleton in its sample. V usage is TRBV5-1 and J usage is TRBJ2-3; weak D call: TRBD1 (8 bases). This CDR3 is 14 amino acids long. V gave up 2 bases and J gave up 6 bases, with 13 bases separating them. Germline V gene sequence: CDR1 SGHRS, CDR2 YFSETQ. The CDR3 region is CASSFGQGGDTQYF. The CDR3 DNA reads TGCGCCAGCAGCTTCGGACAGGGAGGGGATACGCAGTATTTT.

This clone was counted a few times. As DNA, the CDR3 is TGTGCCAGCGGGAGACAGGACATCGAGCAGTACTTC. Amino acids: CASGRQDIEQYF. V gene TRBV28 combines with J gene TRBJ2-7, with D perhaps matching TRBD1 (6 bases). The germline CDR1 and CDR2 sequences are MDHEN and SYDVKM. V was shortened by 8 bases and J by 6 bases, with 14 bases between the two germline ends. The CDR3 has 12 amino acids.

In this sample, this clone turned up once. The rearrangement links TRBV14 to TRBJ2-1; tentatively, D is TRBD2 (7 bases). In germline, CDR1 is SGHDN, CDR2 FVKESK. There are 15 residues in the CDR3. V dropped 0 bases and J dropped 8 bases, with 14 bases sitting between them. The CDR3 here is CASSQEGGGWDEQFF. CDR3 sequence (DNA): TGTGCCAGCAGCCAAGAAGGGGGGGGCTGGGATGAGCAGTTCTTC.

In this sample, this clone turned up once. The V gene is TRBV28, the J gene TRBJ2-7; 8 bases match TRBD2. V dropped 2 bases and J dropped 1; count of bases not matched to a gene: 4. This CDR3 contains 15 residues. CDR1 and CDR2 (germline): MDHEN, SYDVKM. CDR3: CASSLAGGRSYEQYF. DNA for the CDR3: TGTGCCAGCAGTTTAGCGGGGGGCCGATCCTACGAGCAGTACTTC. The full variable domain, in which reference TRBV28 and TRBJ2-7 provide the parts outside the CDR3, is DVKVTQSSRYLVKRTGEKVFLECVQDMDHENMFWYRQDPGLGLRLIYFSYDVKMKEKGDIPEGYSVSREKKERFSLILESASTNQTSMYLCASSLAGGRSYEQYFGPGTRLTVT.

The CDR3 region is CASSLRVNTEAFF. CDR3 DNA sequence: TGTGCCAGCAGTTTAAGAGTGAACACTGAAGCTTTCTTT. The chain combines TRBV12-3 or TRBV12-4 with TRBJ1-1; no clear D. Trimming pared 2 bases from V and 0 bases from J, leaving 4 bases between. This CDR3 region has 13 residues.

The chain links TRBV2 to TRBJ2-2; the match to TRBD2 covers 7 bases. The CDR3 runs 16 residues. The J segment lost 1 base and the V segment lost 6 bases, leaving 8 bases of the junction unmatched. Germline V gives CDR1 SNHLY, CDR2 FYNNEI. CDR3 residues: CASSPPWGGNTGELFF. The CDR3 DNA follows: TGTGCCAGCAGCCCCCCCTGGGGGGGGAACACCGGGGAGCTGTTTTTT.

This clone was detected once. V usage is TRBV5-1 and J usage is TRBJ1-6; 7 bases match TRBD1. Germline V gene sequence: CDR1 SGHRS, CDR2 YFSETQ. This CDR3 region has 14 residues. The V and J ends lost 4 bases and 7 bases, in that order; junction bases with no gene match: 5. For the CDR3, the DNA is TGCGCCAGCAGCACCGGGACAGAAAATTCACCCCTCCACTTT. Its translation is CASSTGTENSPLHF.

The rearrangement uses TRBV3-1 (or the pseudogene TRBV3-2) and TRBJ1-3, with D possibly being TRBD1 (6 bases). CDR3 length: 13 residues. V was shortened by 8 bases and J by 2 bases, with 10 bases between the two germline ends. The germline CDR1 and CDR2 sequences are LGHDT and YNNKEL (reference sequence). As DNA, the CDR3 is TGTGCCAGCCAGGGGTTACCTGGAAACACCATATATTTT. Protein product: CASQGLPGNTIYF.

V usage is TRBV2 and J usage is TRBJ1-1; no clear D. V lost 9 bases and J lost 0, with 14 bases in between. Per the germline V gene, CDR1 is SNHLY and CDR2 is FYNNEI. CDR3 length: 14 amino acids. The CDR3 nucleotides read TGTGCCAGGGCCCGGACTCAGTTGAACACTGAAGCTTTCTTT. It translates to CARARTQLNTEAFF. The complete variable domain, with remaining parts taken from reference TRBV2 and TRBJ1-1, reads EPEVTQTPSHQVTQMGQEVILRCVPISNHLYFYWYRQILGQKVEFLVSFYNNEISEKSEIFDDQFSVERPDGSNFTLKIRSTKLEDSAMYFCARARTQLNTEAFFGQGTRLTVV.

The chain links TRBV5-1 to TRBJ1-5; D is undetermined. Trimming took off 0 bases at V and 0 bases at J, with 7 bases between the two ends. The CDR3 runs to 15 residues. In germline, CDR1 is SGHRS, CDR2 YFSETQ. CDR3 DNA: TGCGCCAGCAGCTTGGCGGGAGATAGCAATCAGCCCCAGCATTTT. This codes for CASSLAGDSNQPQHF.